These 10 T cell receptor beta chains share one sample of origin, sequenced in a study of a mutant IDH1 vaccine in newly diagnosed glioma. Regarding time point: week 47, end of study. Each dose of the vaccine consisted of 300 ug of mutant IDH1 20-mer peptide, with topical imiquimod. Measured with immunoSEQ multiplex PCR; TCRdb has only the in-frame clones, and not every one. The sample consists of some 57,000 clones, less than 85% of them appearing once. No antigens are known for them. The source was PBMCs, collected from a glioma patient whose treatment included an IDH1 peptide vaccine. The receptors shown here come from a woman aged 40 to 49 with glioma. Some clones in this sample may be carry-over from other donors' samples.

The chain carries TRBV7-2 and TRBJ1-6; a weak D match, TRBD1 (5 bases). This CDR3 is 14 amino acids long. V dropped 6 bases and J dropped 9 bases, with 15 bases sitting between them. Germline V gene sequence: CDR1 SGHTA, CDR2 FQGNSA. The CDR3 DNA is TGTGCCAGCAGGAGAGACGGGGGATCTTCACCCCTCCACTTT. Translation gives CASRRDGGSSPLHF. The full variable domain, in which reference TRBV7-2 and TRBJ1-6 provide the parts outside the CDR3, is GAGVSQSPSNKVTEKGKDVELRCDPISGHTALYWYRQSLGQGLEFLIYFQGNSAPDKSGLPSDRFSAERTGGSVSTLTIQRTQQEDSAVYLCASRRDGGSSPLHFGNGTRLTVT.

This clone has a handful of counts. The chain uses TRBV11-2 and TRBJ2-3; 7 nucleotides match TRBD2. Germline V gene sequence: CDR1 SGHAT, CDR2 FQNNGV. The CDR3 runs to 17 residues. V was pared by 0 bases and J by 3 bases, with 9 bases of the junction left unmatched. CDR3 nucleotide sequence: TGTGCCAGCAGCTTAGATCTTGGGCGGGGAGGGACAGATACGCAGTATTTT. This translates into CASSLDLGRGGTDTQYF.

The chain couples TRBV2 to TRBJ2-3; 11 bases are a match to TRBD1. The CDR3 covers 14 residues. J lost 5 bases, V lost 8 bases, and 6 bases had no gene match. In germline, CDR1 is SNHLY, CDR2 FYNNEI. The CDR3 nucleotides are TGTGCCAGCTCGGGGGACAGGGGGGTAGATACGCAGTATTTT. Its translation is CASSGDRGVDTQYF.

This clone turned up a few times. The chain links TRBV9 to TRBJ2-7; the match to TRBD2 covers 8 bases. CDR3 length: 15 amino acids. V shed 2 bases, J shed 3 bases, and the junction held 7 bases outside the gene matches. Germline CDR1 is SGDLS and CDR2 is YYNGEE. The CDR3 nucleotides are TGTGCCAGCAGCGTTAGCGGGGAGAACTTCTACGAGCAGTACTTC. Translating it yields CASSVSGENFYEQYF.

This clone has just a few counts. The V and J genes are TRBV6-1 and TRBJ1-2; D gene uncertain. V dropped 2 bases and J dropped 2 bases, with 9 bases sitting between them. The CDR3 spans 14 residues. Per the germline V gene, CDR1 is MNHNS and CDR2 is SASEGT. CDR3 sequence reads: CASSEPGRNYGYTF. CDR3 coding DNA: TGTGCCAGCAGTGAACCCGGACGAAACTATGGCTACACCTTC.

The chain joins TRBV28 to TRBJ1-1; D remains ambiguous. In germline, CDR1 is MDHEN, CDR2 SYDVKM. Trimming shortened V by 4 bases and J by 0 bases, and 9 bases separated the two germline ends. The CDR3 totals 14 residues. The CDR3 reads CASSYGRLNTEAFF. CDR3 nucleotide sequence: TGTGCCAGCAGTTATGGGAGGTTGAACACTGAAGCTTTCTTT.

V gene TRBV12-5 combines with J gene TRBJ1-2, with 7 bases matching TRBD1. Germline V CDR1 and CDR2: LGHNT, FRNRAP. With 0 bases clipped from V and 4 bases from J, the junction kept 5 bases outside the gene matches. CDR3 length equals 15 residues. The CDR3: CASGLVQGTVYGYTF. Here the CDR3 DNA reads TGTGCTAGTGGTTTGGTACAAGGGACAGTCTATGGCTACACCTTC.

V and J are TRBV12-5 and TRBJ1-2, with D hard to call. Germline lookup yields CDR1 LGHNT and CDR2 FRNRAP. Between the trimmed V and J ends, which lost 0 bases and 0 bases, there was a span of 8 bases. This CDR3 is 15 amino acids long. The CDR3, as DNA: TGTGCTAGTGGTTTGGTTCGGAGTGCTAACTATGGCTACACCTTC. Protein: CASGLVRSANYGYTF.

The sample holds one count of this clone. V and J are TRBV5-6 and TRBJ1-5; possibly TRBD1 for D (5 bases). The germline V and J ends were trimmed by 2 bases and 3 bases, with 12 bases remaining between them. Germline lookup yields CDR1 SGHDT and CDR2 YYEEEE. The CDR3 length is 15 residues. The CDR3 nucleotides read TGTGCCAGCAGCTTCCGGGACTCCATCAATCAGCCCCAGCATTTT. Amino acid sequence: CASSFRDSINQPQHF. Complete variable domain (other parts from reference TRBV5-6 and TRBJ1-5): DAGVTQSPTHLIKTRGQQVTLRCSPKSGHDTVSWYQQALGQGPQFIFQYYEEEERQRGNFPDRFSGHQFPNYSSELNVNALLLGDSALYLCASSFRDSINQPQHFGDGTRLSIL.

The V gene is TRBV7-9, the J gene TRBJ1-2; 10 bases match TRBD1. After removal of 5 bases from V and 6 bases from J, the junction contained 6 bases not matched to a gene. The germline gives CDR1 SEHNR, CDR2 FQNEAQ (reference sequence). The CDR3 totals 14 residues. As DNA, the CDR3 is TGTGCCAGCAGCGCCTCGGGACAGGGGAATGGCTACACCTTC. This gives the protein CASSASGQGNGYTF.